The 4 T cell receptor beta chains in this list originate from one sample, sequenced in a study of early T cells in non-severe SARS-CoV-2 infection. Via MiXCR, TCRdb re-called the 5' RACE reads, giving one row per CDR3 protein. The sample yields 75,000 to 100,000 distinct CDR3 sequences, approximately 15% seen once. The specimen was whole blood. Receptors were obtained from an adult who was a healthcare worker with PCR-confirmed SARS-CoV-2 infection or an uninfected control (not recorded which).

This clonotype was counted a few times. The gene calls are TRBV20-1 and TRBJ2-5, with D possibly being TRBD1 (5 bases). V was shortened by 4 bases and J by 3 bases, with 15 bases between the two germline ends. The CDR3 is 14 amino acids. The germline CDR1 and CDR2 sequences are DFQATT and SNEGSKA (reference sequence). CDR3 DNA sequence: TGCAGTGCTAATAAACAGGAAATAGAAGAGACCCAGTACTTC. It is translated as CSANKQEIEETQYF.

This clonotype was observed many times. This chain joins TRBV4-1 and TRBJ2-1; 12 bases map to TRBD2. CDR3 size: 16 residues. With V trimmed by 4 bases and J by 8 bases, 9 bases remained unmatched. CDR1 is MGHRA and CDR2 is YSYEKL in the germline V gene. In DNA, the CDR3 is TGCGCCAGCAGCCTCCGGACTAGCGGGATGTGGGATGAGCAGTTCTTC. Translation gives CASSLRTSGMWDEQFF.

The chain has TRBV12-5 and TRBJ2-1, with 10 bases identical to TRBD2. Germline V gene lookup returns CDR1 LGHNT and CDR2 FRNRAP. V lost 1 base to trimming and J lost 7 bases; unmatched junction nucleotides: 10. CDR3 length: 17 residues. The CDR3 sequence is CASGLAMLAGDRNEQFF. DNA for the CDR3: TGTGCTAGTGGTTTGGCCATGCTAGCGGGAGACCGAAATGAGCAGTTCTTC.

The chain joins TRBV12-3 or TRBV12-4 to TRBJ2-5, with 7 bases aligning to TRBD1. CDR3 length equals 14 residues. The ends lost 5 bases at V and 1 base at J; junction bases unmatched: 4. CDR3 sequence (DNA): TGTGCCAGCAGTCCCTACAGGGGCCAAGAGACCCAGTACTTC. Protein product: CASSPYRGQETQYF.